This T cell receptor beta chain appears in the sequencing data of a study of cytomegalovirus exposure and HLA in healthy donors. Germline CDR1 is LGHNA and CDR2 is YNFKEQ. The CDR3 runs 16 residues. V dropped 4 bases and J dropped 3 bases, with 18 bases sitting between them. In nominal health when sampled, donors likely had unrecorded immune exposures nonetheless. The PCR employed 60 Vbeta primers together with 13 Jbeta primers. Data came from immunoSEQ multiplex PCR; TCRdb stores just in-frame clones and leaves some out. The sample shows approximately 79,000 clones, 79% of them seen only once. The clonotype comes from a woman in her thirties or forties in good health and CMV-seropositive. The sequenced material came from PBMCs. J is TRBJ1-1 and V is TRBV4-2, with D perhaps matching TRBD1 (6 bases). The CDR3, as DNA: TGTGCCAGCAGCCCCCCCAAGGGGGGGAAGGACACTGAAGCTTTCTTT. Translation: CASSPPKGGKDTEAFF.